Below, 9 T cell receptor beta chains from the same sample are listed, as sequenced in a study of cytomegalovirus exposure and HLA in healthy donors. The study ran its PCR with 60 Vbeta and 13 Jbeta primers. The table came from immunoSEQ multiplex PCR; TCRdb's copy has only in-frame clones and leaves some out. Among 100,000 or so clones, about three quarters were seen once, and the ten largest hold around an eighth. Sequenced input: PBMCs. These receptor sequences come from a male donor in good health and CMV-seropositive.

The chain has TRBV15 and TRBJ1-3, with D uncertain. The length of the CDR3 is 16 residues. Trimming stripped 1 base from V and 0 bases from J, with 10 bases between. Germline CDR1 and CDR2: LNHNV and YYDKDF (reference sequence). CDR3 protein: CATSRVGRSSGNTIYF. The CDR3 DNA is TGTGCCACCAGCAGAGTGGGCCGTAGCTCTGGAAACACCATATATTTT.

This sequence joins TRBV6-1 and TRBJ2-7, with 7 bases lining up with TRBD1. The CDR3 loop spans 16 amino acids. The germline gives CDR1 MNHNS, CDR2 SASEGT. Trimming cost V 0 bases and J 9 bases; bases outside gene matches: 14. CDR3 sequence: CASSEALRRTGTGQYF. In nucleotides, the CDR3 is TGTGCCAGCAGTGAAGCCCTCCGACGGACAGGAACGGGGCAGTACTTC.

The V gene is TRBV19, the J gene TRBJ1-2; D possibly corresponds to TRBD1 (6 bases). V lost 5 bases, J lost 0 bases, and 13 bases lay in between. The germline CDR1 and CDR2 sequences are LNHDA and SQIVND (reference sequence). CDR3 length equals 15 residues. This CDR3 reads CASSSSQGTNYGYTF. DNA of the CDR3: TGTGCCAGTAGTTCGTCGCAGGGGACTAACTATGGCTACACCTTC.

The chain couples TRBV5-4 to TRBJ2-2, with 7 bases identical to TRBD1. The CDR3 runs 16 residues. Trimming cost V 4 bases and J 4 bases; bases outside gene matches: 10. Germline values: CDR1 SGHNT, CDR2 YYREEE (reference sequence). The CDR3 DNA follows: TGTGCCAGCAGCACCCGGGACAGCGAGATCACCGGGGAGCTGTTTTTT. Its protein product is CASSTRDSEITGELFF. The full variable domain, its missing parts supplied by reference TRBV5-4 and TRBJ2-2, is ETGVTQSPTHLIKTRGQQVTLRCSSQSGHNTVSWYQQALGQGPQFIFQYYREEENGRGNFPPRFSGLQFPNYSSELNVNALELDDSALYLCASSTRDSEITGELFFGEGSRLTVL.

The V call is TRBV5-3, the J call TRBJ1-4; 8 bases fit TRBD1. TRBV5-3 counts as an open reading frame of uncertain function. The trim removed 2 bases at V and 8 bases at J, leaving 11 bases unmatched. The CDR3 consists of 16 residues. CDR3 protein: CARSLRTGRLLEKLFF. DNA of the CDR3: TGTGCCAGAAGCTTAAGGACAGGGAGGCTTCTAGAAAAACTGTTTTTT.

The chain joins TRBV9 to TRBJ1-3; 7 bases agree with TRBD1. Germline CDR1 SGDLS, CDR2 YYNGEE. The junction had 7 bases not matched to a gene; V was cut back by 3 bases and J by 1 base. This CDR3 contains 16 residues. The CDR3 DNA reads TGTGCCAGCAGCGGGGGACAGTCCTTATCTGGAAACACCATATATTTT. Translation gives CASSGGQSLSGNTIYF.

V and J are TRBV5-1 and TRBJ2-5; 10 positions agree with TRBD1. Germline CDR1 SGHRS, CDR2 YFSETQ. CDR3 size: 14 residues. With 4 bases clipped from V and 11 bases from J, the junction kept 11 bases outside the gene matches. CDR3 protein: CASSPGTGEQEQYF. The CDR3 DNA follows: TGCGCCAGCAGCCCCGGGACAGGGGAGCAAGAGCAGTACTTC.

V gene TRBV6-1 combines with J gene TRBJ1-2; unclear D gene. This CDR3 is built from 14 residues. Between the trimmed V and J ends, which lost 2 bases and 4 bases, there was a span of 11 bases. Germline V CDR1 and CDR2: MNHNS, SASEGT. The CDR3 sequence: CASSENPVSYGYTF. For the CDR3, the DNA is TGTGCCAGCAGTGAAAACCCAGTCAGCTATGGCTACACCTTC.

The rearrangement uses TRBV5-1 and TRBJ1-3; 7 positions agree with TRBD1. V was clipped by 0 bases and J by 4 bases; unmatched bases: 4. The germline V gene encodes CDR1 SGHRS and CDR2 YFSETQ. The CDR3 has 15 residues. The CDR3 nucleotides read TGCGCCAGCAGCTTGGGAGGGGGCGCGGGAAACACCATATATTTT. Translation gives CASSLGGGAGNTIYF.